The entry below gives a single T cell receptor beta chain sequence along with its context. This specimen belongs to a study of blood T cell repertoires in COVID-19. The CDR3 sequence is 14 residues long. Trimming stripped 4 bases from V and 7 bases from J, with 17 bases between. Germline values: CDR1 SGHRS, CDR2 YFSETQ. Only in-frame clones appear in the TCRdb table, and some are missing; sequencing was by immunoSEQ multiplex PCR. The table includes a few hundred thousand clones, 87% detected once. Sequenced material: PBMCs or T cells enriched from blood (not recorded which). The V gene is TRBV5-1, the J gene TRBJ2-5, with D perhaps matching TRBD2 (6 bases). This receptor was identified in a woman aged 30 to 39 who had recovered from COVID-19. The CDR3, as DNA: TGCGCCAGCAGCCGGGGGACGGGAATCGGGACCCAGTACTTC. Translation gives CASSRGTGIGTQYF.